These 7 T cell receptor beta chains originate from one sample sequenced in a study of blood T cell repertoires in COVID-19. Here immunoSEQ multiplex PCR was the method, and the copy in TCRdb shows in-frame clones only, minus some. The data contain roughly 160,000 clones, over 80% of them seen just once; the ten biggest clones take up 3% to 4.5%. Sequencing was performed on peripheral blood. Receptors were obtained from a woman in her sixties or seventies who had recovered from COVID-19.

The chain recombines TRBV7-9 with TRBJ2-5; 10 positions agree with TRBD2. The V and J ends lost 2 bases and 3 bases, in that order; junction bases with no gene match: 0. The CDR3 is 14 amino acids. Germline CDR1 and CDR2: SEHNR and FQNEAQ (reference sequence). CDR3 protein: CASSLSGGEETQYF. The CDR3 nucleotides are TGTGCCAGCAGCTTAAGCGGGGGGGAAGAGACCCAGTACTTC.

This chain joins TRBV2 and TRBJ1-1; maybe TRBD1 (6 bases). Germline V gives CDR1 SNHLY, CDR2 FYNNEI. CDR3 length: 15 amino acids. V lost 2 bases and J 5 bases, leaving 15 bases between the germline ends. CDR3 DNA: TGTGCCAGCAGTGAATGGGCAGGGGAGCGAACTGAAGCTTTCTTT. This encodes CASSEWAGERTEAFF.

This clone came up once. V usage is TRBV4-3 and J usage is TRBJ1-6, with no clear D. The germline gives CDR1 LGHNA, CDR2 YSLEER. The CDR3 has 16 residues. Trimming cost V 2 bases and J 7 bases, with 15 bases left between them. CDR3 sequence: CASSQRSGRLNSPLHF. The CDR3, as DNA: TGCGCCAGCAGCCAAAGATCAGGTAGGCTGAATTCACCCCTCCACTTT.

The chain couples TRBV10-3 to TRBJ1-2, with TRBD1 identical over 12 bases. This CDR3 has 15 residues. Trimming removed 6 bases from V and 8 bases from J; junction bases left unmatched: 10. Germline CDR1 and CDR2: ENHRY and SYGVKD. CDR3 sequence: CAISTPSGTGGGYTF. The CDR3 region has the DNA TGTGCCATCAGCACACCATCCGGGACAGGGGGCGGCTACACCTTC.

The chain has TRBV5-1 and TRBJ2-1; 12 bases fit TRBD2. The CDR3 covers 16 residues. Germline-derived CDR1 and CDR2 are SGHRS and YFSETQ. Germline trimming cut 4 bases from V and 2 bases from J; bases unmatched to any gene: 4. The CDR3 loop is CASSPRLAGAYNEQFF. The CDR3 region has the DNA TGCGCCAGCAGCCCCAGACTAGCGGGGGCCTACAATGAGCAGTTCTTC.

In DNA form, the CDR3 reads TGCGCCAGCAGCTTGGCCTTGGCAGGTCAGACCTACGAGCAGTACTTC. Residues: CASSLALAGQTYEQYF. The chain carries TRBV5-1 and TRBJ2-7; no clear D gene. V was pared by 0 bases and J by 2 bases, with 15 bases between. Germline V gives CDR1 SGHRS, CDR2 YFSETQ. The CDR3 is made up of 16 amino acids.

V is TRBV3-1 (or the pseudogene TRBV3-2) and J is TRBJ2-6; D unresolved. The germline V gene has CDR1 LGHDT and CDR2 YNNKEL (reference sequence). Between the trimmed V and J ends, which lost 1 base and 2 bases, there was a span of 9 bases. There are 16 residues in the CDR3. The CDR3 spells CASSQGHVPGANVLTF. The CDR3 DNA sequence: TGTGCCAGCAGCCAAGGGCATGTACCTGGGGCCAACGTCCTGACTTTC.